The rows below give T cell receptor beta chains drawn from one sample of a study of radiotherapy plus CTLA-4 blockade in lung cancer. Sequencing used immunoSEQ multiplex PCR; TCRdb keeps in-frame clones, though not all of them. The sample includes approximately 28,000 clones, around 80% of them seen just once. Sequencing used peripheral blood, obtained from a patient treated with radiotherapy plus ipilimumab. These receptor sequences come from a human donor with non-small cell lung cancer who had stable disease on radiotherapy plus ipilimumab. The CDR3 runs from the conserved cysteine through the conserved F or W. The D gene is left open where the match is weak. Clone size is not always given. Where it is, it says once, few, many or a class for expanded clones.

size	V	J	D	DNA	CDR3
.	TRBV20-1	TRBJ1-2	.	TGCAGTGCAAACAGGGATGGCTACACCTTC	CSANRDGYTF
once	TRBV4-2	TRBJ1-2	.	TGTGCCAGCAGCCAAGTCGGGGGGGCTAACTATGGCTACACCTTC	CASSQVGGANYGYTF
few	TRBV7-9	TRBJ1-2	.	TGTGCCAGCAGCCCCGGGGATACGGGCCATGGCTACACCTTC	CASSPGDTGHGYTF
few	TRBV2	TRBJ1-1	TRBD1	TGTGCCAGCAGACTGACAGGGCCCACTGAAGCTTTCTTT	CASRLTGPTEAFF
.	TRBV10-3	TRBJ2-7	.	TGTGCCATCAGTACAAGTATCGGAGTCTACGAGCAGTACTTC	CAISTSIGVYEQYF
.	TRBV7-8	TRBJ1-4	TRBD1	TGTGCCAGCACGACAGGGCCCCATGAAAAACTGTTTTTT	CASTTGPHEKLFF
.	TRBV5-4	TRBJ2-1	.	TGTGCCAGCAGCTTGAAGTCGGGGGCCGTCAATGAGCAGTTCTTC	CASSLKSGAVNEQFF
.	TRBV6-5	TRBJ2-7	TRBD1	TGTGCCAGCAGACGGACAGGGAGCTCCTACGAGCAGTACTTC	CASRRTGSSYEQYF
.	TRBV6-5	TRBJ1-3	.	TGTGCCAGCAGTTACGTCGGTGCTGGAAACACCATATATTTT	CASSYVGAGNTIYF
.	TRBV19	TRBJ2-6	TRBD1	TGTGCCAGTAGTATCGGGACAGGGAGAAATGGGGCCAACGTCCTGACTTTC	CASSIGTGRNGANVLTF
few	TRBV6-5	TRBJ1-1	.	TGTGCCAGCAGTTACTGGCGTGAAGCTTTCTTT	CASSYWREAFF
.	TRBV7-8	TRBJ1-1	.	TGTGCCAGCAGCTTAGTGCCAGGGCCGAACACTGAAGCTTTCTTT	CASSLVPGPNTEAFF
few	TRBV5-4	TRBJ2-4	.	TGTGCCAGCAGCCAGTATATCTCCCTAGCCAAAAACATTCAGTACTTC	CASSQYISLAKNIQYF
.	TRBV23-1	TRBJ1-1	TRBD1	TGCGCCAGCAGTCAATCCCTACCCCGGACAGGGGGGACTGAAGCTTTCTTT	CASSQSLPRTGGTEAFF
few	TRBV5-4	TRBJ2-5	TRBD1	TGTGCCAGCAGCTTGGCCAGGGGGCGCGGGGTAGTACAAGAGACCCAGTACTTC	CASSLARGRGVVQETQYF
medium-sized	TRBV11-2	TRBJ1-4	.	TGTGCCAGCAGCCTGGGGGCAGGGAATGAAAAACTGTTTTTT	CASSLGAGNEKLFF
.	TRBV7-8	TRBJ1-5	.	TGTGCCAGCAGCTCAGGATCGCCCCAGCATTTT	CASSSGSPQHF
.	TRBV7-2	TRBJ2-7	.	TGTGCCAGCAGCTTAGTAGGCGCCAGGGGGGCTGGGGAGCAGTACTTC	CASSLVGARGAGEQYF
once	TRBV9	TRBJ1-1	.	TGTGCCAGCAGCGTTACCGGGGGGGACACTGAAGCTTTCTTT	CASSVTGGDTEAFF
.	TRBV27	TRBJ1-1	.	TGTGCCAGCGCCCCTCCAGATTGGGGCACTGAAGCTTTCTTT	CASAPPDWGTEAFF
.	TRBV6-6	TRBJ1-6	.	TGTGCCAGCAGTTACTCGCGGGGAGATTCACCCCTCCACTTT	CASSYSRGDSPLHF
few	TRBV5-8	TRBJ1-5	TRBD1	TGTGCCAGCAGTCTAGACAGGGGTAATCAGCCCCAGCATTTT	CASSLDRGNQPQHF
.	TRBV4-3	TRBJ1-5	.	TGCGCCAGCAGCCAAGATGGAGGGAGCTTGAGCCCCCAGCATTTT	CASSQDGGSLSPQHF
.	TRBV19	TRBJ1-6	.	TGTGCCAGTAGTAGGGGGAACAGGATGAATTCACCCCTCCACTTT	CASSRGNRMNSPLHF
.	TRBV5-1	TRBJ1-4	.	TGCGCCAGCAGCTTTGGCATCGGGGGGGATGAAAAACTGTTTTTT	CASSFGIGGDEKLFF
.	TRBV29-1	TRBJ2-6	.	TGCAGCGTTGTCGGACCTGAGGGGGCTGGGGCCAACGTCCTGACTTTC	CSVVGPEGAGANVLTF
.	TRBV9	TRBJ2-1	.	TGTGCCAGCAGCGTTGCTCACGGCCCGACGGGAGAGCAGTTCTTC	CASSVAHGPTGEQFF
.	TRBV4-1	TRBJ1-4	TRBD1	TGCGCCAGCAGCCAAGGCATTACAGGGGTGAATGAAAAACTGTTTTTT	CASSQGITGVNEKLFF
.	TRBV10-1	TRBJ2-2	TRBD2	TGCGCCAGCGGGATAGCGGGGGATAGCACCGGGGAGCTGTTTTTT	CASGIAGDSTGELFF
.	TRBV28	TRBJ2-1	TRBD1	TGTGCCAGCAGTTGGACAGGGCCCTCCTACAATGAGCAGTTCTTC	CASSWTGPSYNEQFF